The rows below give T cell receptor beta chains drawn from one sample of a study of regulatory T cells in long-lasting Graves disease. TCRdb redid the calling of the multiplex PCR reads with MiXCR, one entry per CDR3 protein. The repertoire includes around 400,000 distinct CDR3 sequences, 15% to 18% of them detected once, and 22% sits in the top ten. This sample comprised peripheral blood mononuclear cells (PBMCs), obtained at new diagnosis, from a patient treated with antithyroid drugs. These receptors were taken from a female donor with Graves disease. The CDR3 runs from the conserved cysteine through the conserved F or W. Fields, in order: clone size, J gene, D gene, V gene, CDR3 DNA, CDR3 protein. The D gene is left open where the match is weak. Some rows mark clone size as missing; the rest say once, few, many or name a class of expanded clone.

>few|TRBJ1-5|TRBD1|TRBV4-1
TGCGCCAGCAGCCCCTACGGTCAACCGGGACAGGGTGTGAATCAGCCCCAGCATTTT
CASSPYGQPGQGVNQPQHF
>many|TRBJ1-1|-|TRBV24-1
TGTGCCACCGGTTTACGGGGCGAATCTTTCTCAAAGGGCACTGAAGCTTTCTTT
CATGLRGESFSKGTEAFF
>many|TRBJ2-3|TRBD1|TRBV6-1
TGTGCCAGCAGTCCCGGACAGGCTTCAACCGATACGCAGTATTTT
CASSPGQASTDTQYF
>few|TRBJ1-2|-|TRBV7-9
TGTGCCAGCGGGGATAGGCCAGATGGCTACACCTTC
CASGDRPDGYTF
>many|TRBJ1-4|TRBD1|TRBV12-3/TRBV12-4
TGTGCCAGCAGGACCGGGACAGCTAATGAAAAACTGTTTTTT
CASRTGTANEKLFF
>few|TRBJ2-7|TRBD2|TRBV28
TGTGCCAGCAGTTTGGGGGGGTACTCCTACGAGCAGTACTTC
CASSLGGYSYEQYF
>many|TRBJ2-2|-|TRBV11-2
TGTGCCAGCAGCTCGACCCAGGACACCGGGGAGCTGTTTTTT
CASSSTQDTGELFF
>many|TRBJ1-1|-|TRBV4-3
TGCGCCAGCAGCCAAGACGGAGGGATCACTGAAGCTTTCTTT
CASSQDGGITEAFF
>-|TRBJ1-2|-|TRBV5-5
TGTGCCAGCAGAGAGGACAGTAACTTCTATGGCTACACCTTC
CASREDSNFYGYTF
>-|TRBJ1-2|-|TRBV14
TGTGCCAGCAGCCAACTCGCCTATGGCTACACCTTC
CASSQLAYGYTF
>many|TRBJ1-6|-|TRBV4-1
TGCGCCAGCAGCCAAGGACGACAAGATAATTCACCCCTCCACTTT
CASSQGRQDNSPLHF
>many|TRBJ2-3|-|TRBV11-2
TGTGCCAGCAGCTTTAGACGGAGCACAGATACGCAGTATTTT
CASSFRRSTDTQYF
>many|TRBJ2-3|TRBD2|TRBV20-1
TGCAGTGCTAGCGGGGGGGCAGATACGCAGTATTTT
CSASGGADTQYF
>many|TRBJ1-1|TRBD1|TRBV12-3/TRBV12-4
TGTGCCAGCAGTCCCCTGGGACAGGGCACTGAAGCTTTCTTT
CASSPLGQGTEAFF
>many|TRBJ2-7|TRBD2|TRBV7-9
TGTGCCAGCAGCCTCGCGTCTAGCGGGAGCGAGCAGTACTTC
CASSLASSGSEQYF
>-|TRBJ1-1|-|TRBV4-1
TGCGCCAGCAGCCAAGTAGGGAGATCGAACACTGAAGCTTTCTTT
CASSQVGRSNTEAFF
>-|TRBJ2-3|TRBD2|TRBV4-1
TGCGCCAGCAGGTTAATAGCGGGGGGCCGTACAGATACGCAGTATTTT
CASRLIAGGRTDTQYF
>-|TRBJ1-2|-|TRBV20-1
TGCAGTGCTCGGAAGGTCGGAATTGACACCTTC
CSARKVGIDTF
>many|TRBJ2-3|-|TRBV6-2/TRBV6-3
TGTGCCAGCAGTTCCCGGGACATGTCACGCCTCTCAAAGGCAGATACGCAGTATTTT
CASSSRDMSRLSKADTQYF
>many|TRBJ2-7|TRBD2|TRBV20-1
TGCAGTGCTAGGATAAGCGGGGCGCTGGACGAGCAGTACTTC
CSARISGALDEQYF
>few|TRBJ2-5|TRBD1|TRBV30
TGTGCCTGGAGTGCCGGGACAGGGACTTGGGAGACCCAGTACTTC
CAWSAGTGTWETQYF
>-|TRBJ2-4|-|TRBV20-1
TGCAGTGCTAGAGAGGGCTTAGCGAGGGGTGGAACCAAAAACATTCAGTACTTC
CSAREGLARGGTKNIQYF
>many|TRBJ1-1|TRBD1|TRBV7-2
TGTGCCAGCAGCTCCCCGGGACAGGGCTTTCCGGATGAAGCTTTCTTT
CASSSPGQGFPDEAFF
>-|TRBJ1-2|TRBD1|TRBV7-9
TGTGCCAGCACCCGGAGACAGGGTAGAAACTATGGCTACACCTTC
CASTRRQGRNYGYTF
>-|TRBJ2-7|TRBD2|TRBV27
TGTGCCAGCAGCTCGAGTGTGACCCGCGGGGGCTACGAGCAGTACTTC
CASSSSVTRGGYEQYF
>many|TRBJ1-1|-|TRBV7-2
TGTGCCAGCAGCGCACCGGGACGGAATGAAGCTTTCTTT
CASSAPGRNEAFF
>many|TRBJ1-3|-|TRBV12-3/TRBV12-4
TGTGCCAGCAGTTTAAATTGGGGAAACACCATATATTTT
CASSLNWGNTIYF
>many|TRBJ1-4|TRBD1|TRBV7-2
TGTGCCAGCAGCTTAACGATACAGGGGGCGGGGAATGAAAAACTGTTTTTT
CASSLTIQGAGNEKLFF
>many|TRBJ2-1|TRBD2|TRBV12-3/TRBV12-4
TGTGCCAGCAGTTGGACTAGCGGGAGTTACAATGAGCAGTTCTTC
CASSWTSGSYNEQFF